This T cell receptor (beta chain) was captured in a study of response to subunit inactivated influenza vaccine listed by TCRdb under 2018. In the study overall: Deep quantitative profiling of the T cell receptor repertoire was used in the study to follow responses to a trivalent subunit inactivated influenza vaccine.

Library preparation used RT-PCR. Sequencing was performed on an Illumina HiSeq 2500. Using fastp trimming at Q25 and MiXCR clonotype assembly, TCRdb reanalyzed the public sequencing data and kept in-frame beta chains. For every CDR3 protein sequence, its rows merge into one entry that carries the most common genes and DNA. Recorded for this sample are about 480,000 distinct CDR3 sequences; 10% to 15% of them occurred a single time. The ten largest clones take up 10% to 15% of the sample. The paper's findings and limits, for the study overall: It was suggested by the authors that each seasonal influenza vaccination may recruit only a limited number of new T cells.

Relative to germline, V is missing 6 bases and J is missing 6 bases, with 9 bases of the junction outside any gene match. CDR1 and CDR2 are read off the germline V gene as MNHNS and SASEGT. From cysteine to phenylalanine, the CDR3 is 15 amino acids long. Only the CDR3 region is kept as DNA, spanning 45 bases read in frame from base 1. A note on this clonotype: Its antigen has not been determined. No per-base quality is available; no much larger clone lies one base away.

The time point label, read with the paper, signifies: 45 to 55 days after influenza vaccine administration. This sample comprised PBMCs from blood, obtained 45 days after vaccination. The rearranged chain carries TRBV6-1 and TRBJ2-5; TRBD2 lines up with 11 middle nucleotides. The sequence derives from a man aged 50 to 60 who received an inactivated influenza vaccine. Donor details come from another sample of the same person, matched by shared clones. Read as DNA, the sequence is TGTGCCAGCAGCCCCCCTTCTAGCGGGAGGAAGACCCAGTACTTC. Translation gives CASSPPSSGRKTQYF.